This TCR beta chain was profiled in a study of OX40 agonist ivuxolimab in advanced cancers. Overall study: Treatment received earlier with anti-PD-1, anti-PD-L1 or anti-CTLA-4 agents was allowed, and less than 45% had some. Partial responses were observed in three patients, of whom one had hepatocellular carcinoma and two had cutaneous melanoma. Study-wide points: Among T cells, CD8+ cells averaged more expanded clones than CD4+ cells. With doses of 0.1 to 3.0 mg/kg, CD4+ and CD8+ blood T cells had undergone clonal expansion by week 6.

The repertoire was sequenced with immunoSEQ multiplex PCR; TCRdb's copy has only in-frame clones and lacks some. Altogether 30,000 to 35,000 clones are present, over 80% being singletons, with the ten largest covering 33%. Comments on this clone: The antigen remains unidentified.

CDR3 length equals 15 residues. The V gene's germline CDR1 is ENHRY and CDR2 SYGVKD. Trimming shortened V by 2 bases and J by 1 base, and 12 bases separated the two germline ends. This specimen was CD4+ or CD8+ T cells sorted from blood, taken in a trial of the OX40 agonist ivuxolimab. The source is an adult with an advanced solid tumor such as melanoma, head and neck, liver or kidney cancer. This sequence joins TRBV10-3 and TRBJ2-7; D ambiguous. Written as DNA, the CDR3 is TGTGCCATCAGTGAGCCCCACTTAATTTCCTACGAGCAGTACTTC. It specifies CAISEPHLISYEQYF.